These T cell receptor beta chains were read from a single sample in a study of PD-1 blockade in classical Hodgkin lymphoma. Profiled with immunoSEQ multiplex PCR; TCRdb holds only in-frame clones, not every one. Here the sample spans around 36,000 clones, 90% being singletons. Specimen: CD4+ T cells from blood, collected at baseline. The receptors come from a human donor with classical Hodgkin lymphoma. The CDR3 runs from the conserved cysteine through the conserved F or W. D genes are given only for firm matches. Size tells how often a clone was seen (once, few, many) or the class of an expanded clone, and some rows leave it out.

j_call,v_call,d_call,clone_size,cdr3_aa,cdr3_nt
TRBJ2-5,TRBV6-1,.,.,CASSVRGRQETQYF,TGTGCCAGCAGTGTAAGGGGCAGACAAGAGACCCAGTACTTC
TRBJ2-2,TRBV9,.,once,CASARGQTNTGELFF,TGTGCCAGCGCTCGTGGACAGACGAACACCGGGGAGCTGTTTTTT
TRBJ1-5,TRBV6-1,.,.,CASSSTGNSNQPQHF,TGTGCCAGCAGTTCGACAGGTAATAGCAATCAGCCCCAGCATTTT
TRBJ2-4,TRBV5-1,TRBD2,.,CASSPMLAGGPRTKNIQYF,TGCGCCAGCAGCCCGATGCTAGCGGGAGGGCCTCGAACCAAAAACATTCAGTACTTC
TRBJ1-2,TRBV9,.,.,CASSVALGGSRGRYGYTF,TGTGCCAGCAGCGTAGCTCTGGGGGGTTCGCGGGGCCGATATGGCTACACCTTC
TRBJ1-1,TRBV27,.,.,CASSLLSQGGMGAEAFF,TGTGCCAGCAGTTTACTCTCACAGGGAGGGATGGGTGCTGAAGCTTTCTTT
TRBJ2-7,TRBV9,.,.,CASSYSSGEQYF,TGTGCCAGCAGCTACTCTTCGGGCGAGCAGTACTTC
TRBJ1-2,TRBV6-6,TRBD1,once,CASSTGQGGGYTF,TGTGCCAGCAGTACAGGACAGGGTGGAGGCTACACCTTC
TRBJ2-1,TRBV7-8,.,.,CASTQGGVHEQFF,TGTGCCAGCACCCAAGGCGGGGTCCATGAGCAGTTCTTC
TRBJ2-7,TRBV7-2,.,.,CASSFSGISSYEQYF,TGTGCCAGCAGCTTCAGCGGAATTAGCTCCTACGAGCAGTACTTC
TRBJ1-3,TRBV5-1,TRBD1,once,CASSSDRGSSGNTIYF,TGCGCCAGCAGCTCCGACAGGGGTTCCTCTGGAAACACCATATATTTT
TRBJ1-5,TRBV2,.,.,CASSDTSGYQPQHF,TGTGCCAGCAGTGATACGTCCGGGTATCAGCCCCAGCATTTT
TRBJ2-7,TRBV29-1,.,.,CSVDQGPYEQYF,TGCAGCGTTGATCAAGGCCCCTACGAGCAGTACTTC
TRBJ1-1,TRBV6-5,.,.,CASSYAERGTEAFF,TGTGCCAGCAGTTACGCCGAACGTGGCACTGAAGCTTTCTTT
TRBJ1-5,TRBV21-1,.,once,CASSKPVRDTRLDNQPQHF,TGTGCCAGCAGCAAACCAGTGCGGGACACCCGATTAGACAATCAGCCCCAGCATTTT
TRBJ2-3,TRBV29-1,.,once,CSVEAGVLSTDTQYF,TGCAGCGTTGAAGCAGGGGTTTTAAGCACAGATACGCAGTATTTT
TRBJ1-4,TRBV30,.,.,CAWSGDPNEKLFF,TGTGCCTGGTCAGGGGACCCTAATGAAAAACTGTTTTTT
TRBJ1-2,TRBV15,TRBD1,.,CATSRDPVGQSSSYGYTF,TGTGCCACCAGCAGAGACCCGGTGGGACAGAGCTCTTCCTATGGCTACACCTTC
TRBJ1-1,TRBV2,TRBD1,.,CASSVKGARTEAFF,TGTGCCAGCAGTGTAAAGGGGGCGAGGACTGAAGCTTTCTTT
TRBJ1-1,TRBV28,TRBD1,.,CATEQGGKAFF,TGTGCCACCGAACAGGGGGGAAAAGCTTTCTTT
TRBJ2-4,TRBV5-1,.,once,CASSLPFGFADYAKNIQYF,TGCGCCAGCAGCTTGCCCTTTGGGTTCGCGGATTATGCCAAAAACATTCAGTACTTC
TRBJ2-1,TRBV28,TRBD2,.,CAIGAGGPFNEQFF,TGTGCCATAGGAGCGGGAGGGCCATTCAATGAGCAGTTCTTC
TRBJ1-1,TRBV5-1,.,.,CASSLFRNTEAFF,TGCGCCAGCAGCTTATTCAGGAACACTGAAGCTTTCTTT
TRBJ2-5,TRBV6-5,.,.,CASSYNSYQETQYF,TGTGCCAGCAGTTACAACTCGTACCAAGAGACCCAGTACTTC
TRBJ1-3,TRBV28,TRBD1,.,CASTWTGGFGNTIYF,TGTGCCAGCACCTGGACAGGGGGCTTTGGAAACACCATATATTTT
TRBJ1-1,TRBV29-1,.,.,CSVEGGIDTEAFF,TGCAGCGTTGAAGGAGGAATTGACACTGAAGCTTTCTTT